This T cell receptor beta chain was sequenced in a study of blood T cell repertoires in COVID-19. Trimming at V came to 5 bases and at J to 4 bases, leaving 9 bases not matched to a gene. The CDR3 has 16 residues. The germline CDR1 and CDR2 sequences are SEHNR and FQNEAQ (reference sequence). Assay used: immunoSEQ multiplex PCR; TCRdb lists only in-frame clones, some missing. This sample has over 120,000 clones, with about 89% found just once. V usage is TRBV7-9 and J usage is TRBJ2-2; 8 nucleotides align to TRBD2. The sample comprised peripheral blood. The source of this sequence is a man aged 50 to 60 who had recovered from COVID-19. CDR3 sequence (DNA): TGTGCCAGCAGCCACGTCCGGACTAGCTTCACCGGGGAGCTGTTTTTT. Its protein is CASSHVRTSFTGELFF.